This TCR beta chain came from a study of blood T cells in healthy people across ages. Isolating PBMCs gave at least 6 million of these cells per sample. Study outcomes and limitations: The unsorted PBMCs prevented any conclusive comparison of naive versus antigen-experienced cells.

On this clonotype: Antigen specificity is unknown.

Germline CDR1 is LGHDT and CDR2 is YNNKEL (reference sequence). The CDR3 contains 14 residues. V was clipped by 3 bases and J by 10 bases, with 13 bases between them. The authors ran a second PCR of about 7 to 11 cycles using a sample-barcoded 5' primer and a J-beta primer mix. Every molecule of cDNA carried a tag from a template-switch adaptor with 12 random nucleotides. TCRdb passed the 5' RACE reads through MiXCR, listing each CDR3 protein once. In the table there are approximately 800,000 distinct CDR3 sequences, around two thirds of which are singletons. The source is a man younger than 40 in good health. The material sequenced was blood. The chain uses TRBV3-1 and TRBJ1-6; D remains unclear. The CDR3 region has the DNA TGTGCCAGCAGCCATCGGGGTTTCGAATCACCCCTCCACTTT. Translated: CASSHRGFESPLHF.